This paragraph covers one T cell receptor beta chain sequence. This specimen comes from a study of blood T cell repertoires in COVID-19. Germline CDR1 reads SNHLY; CDR2 reads FYNNEI. Trimming took off 4 bases at V and 0 bases at J, with 9 bases between the two ends. This CDR3 contains 15 residues. Per the authors' pipeline: Reference gene primer amplification in the assay estimated nucleated cell counts. Data came from immunoSEQ multiplex PCR; TCRdb stores just in-frame clones and leaves some out. From that table come the V and J calls and clone size; the DNA was used to work out D and trimming. There are fewer than 50,000 clones in the sample; around nine tenths occur only once, and under 5% lies in the top ten.

Sample: peripheral blood. The clonotype originates from a man in his 60s with COVID-19, enrolled during active disease. This chain joins TRBV2 and TRBJ1-4; D not resolved. CDR3 sequence (DNA): TGTGCCAGCAGTGGACTCGGTGCAACTAATGAAAAACTGTTTTTT. Protein sequence: CASSGLGATNEKLFF.